This T cell receptor beta chain derives from a study of vaccination effects on CD4 cells after COVID-19. The CDR3 consists of 11 residues. With 7 bases removed from V and 6 bases from J, the gap between germline ends came to 8 bases. Germline V CDR1 and CDR2: SGHRS, YFSETQ. Assay: immunoSEQ multiplex PCR; the TCRdb copy retains only in-frame clones and omits some. The sample lists some 29,000 clones, over 55% occurring once. This clone was counted a few times. The antigen is not known. Before sequencing took place, the ViraFEST assay used viral peptide pools to expand antigen-specific CD4+ T cells. The culture ran for around nine days, and then CD4+ T cells were isolated. Participants each got two BNT162b2 or mRNA-1273 vaccine doses.

This sequence joins TRBV5-1 and TRBJ1-5, with unresolved D. The sequencing used CD4+ T cells from PBMCs cultured with SARS-CoV-2 spike peptides, collected after COVID-19 vaccination. This receptor was identified in a human donor who received a COVID-19 vaccine. CDR3 DNA: TGCGCCAGCGCTCGGCTTCAGCCCCAGCATTTT. Its translation is CASARLQPQHF.